A selection of T cell receptor beta chains follows, all from one sample in a study of cytomegalovirus exposure and HLA in healthy donors. Assay: immunoSEQ multiplex PCR; the TCRdb copy retains only in-frame clones and omits some. Here the sample spans roughly 160,000 clones, roughly 80% being singletons. Input material: PBMCs. Every receptor here comes from a female donor in good health and CMV-seronegative. The CDR3 runs from the conserved cysteine through the conserved F or W. Fields, in order: clone size, V gene, D gene, CDR3 length, J gene, CDR3 protein, CDR3 DNA. A D gene is named only where the DNA matches it firmly. The listing skips clone size in some rows; elsewhere it reads once, few, many or a size class.

-,TRBV18,-,14,TRBJ2-5,CASSAGVPSETQYF,TGTGCCAGCTCAGCCGGGGTCCCGTCGGAGACCCAGTACTTC
-,TRBV6-1,-,15,TRBJ2-3,CASSEASGSSDTQYF,TGTGCCAGCAGTGAAGCGTCCGGGAGTTCCGATACGCAGTATTTT
-,TRBV5-5,-,13,TRBJ1-1,CASSLEGGTEAFF,TGTGCCAGCAGCTTGGAGGGCGGGACTGAAGCTTTCTTT
-,TRBV4-3,TRBD2,15,TRBJ2-7,CASSQSGGSSYEQYF,TGCGCCAGCAGCCAGTCCGGGGGGAGCTCCTACGAGCAGTACTTC
-,TRBV21-1,-,19,TRBJ2-7,CASSKARASGTGLFYEQYF,TGTGCCAGCAGCAAAGCGAGGGCGAGCGGGACTGGTTTGTTCTACGAGCAGTACTTC
-,TRBV7-6,TRBD2,15,TRBJ2-1,CASSLSGGAYNEQFF,TGTGCCAGCAGCCTTAGCGGGGGCGCTTACAATGAGCAGTTCTTC
-,TRBV28,-,13,TRBJ1-5,CASTTPPNQPQHF,TGTGCCAGCACGACACCTCCCAATCAGCCCCAGCATTTT
once,TRBV19,TRBD2,15,TRBJ2-1,CASSISGGASHEQFF,TGTGCCAGTAGTATATCGGGGGGGGCCTCCCATGAGCAGTTCTTC
once,TRBV6-5,-,11,TRBJ2-1,CATRRSGEQFF,TGTGCCACCCGGAGAAGTGGTGAGCAGTTCTTC
-,TRBV19,-,13,TRBJ1-1,CASSIKRGSEAFF,TGTGCCAGTAGTATTAAAAGGGGCTCTGAAGCTTTCTTT
-,TRBV5-4,TRBD1,16,TRBJ2-2,CASSLPGQGNTGELFF,TGTGCCAGCAGCCTACCGGGACAGGGTAACACCGGGGAGCTGTTTTTT
-,TRBV28,-,12,TRBJ2-5,CASRQAQETQYF,TGTGCCAGCAGACAGGCCCAAGAGACCCAGTACTTC
-,TRBV2,-,12,TRBJ2-3,CASDRVAGTQYF,TGTGCCAGCGACAGGGTCGCGGGAACGCAGTATTTT
-,TRBV10-3,TRBD1,15,TRBJ1-6,CAISEAGGHNSPLHF,TGTGCCATCTCCGAGGCAGGGGGACATAATTCACCCCTCCACTTT
few,TRBV4-1,TRBD1,17,TRBJ2-3,CASSQDLGQGGTDTQYF,TGCGCCAGCAGCCAAGATTTAGGACAGGGTGGTACAGATACGCAGTATTTT
few,TRBV4-3,-,16,TRBJ2-6,CASSQDSGAGANVLTF,TGCGCCAGCAGCCAAGATTCGGGAGCTGGGGCCAACGTCCTGACTTTC
few,TRBV6-5,-,15,TRBJ1-1,CASSYSTQGNTEAFF,TGTGCCAGCAGTTACTCGACCCAGGGGAACACTGAAGCTTTCTTT
-,TRBV9,TRBD1,16,TRBJ1-2,CASSALQQGWGYGYTF,TGTGCCAGCAGCGCACTCCAACAGGGGTGGGGCTATGGCTACACCTTC
-,TRBV19,-,15,TRBJ2-7,CASSVADTRAYEQYF,TGTGCCAGTAGTGTCGCGGACACCCGGGCCTACGAGCAGTACTTC
-,TRBV7-9,-,15,TRBJ2-5,CASSSATRGQETQYF,TGTGCCAGCAGCTCCGCGACTAGAGGCCAAGAGACCCAGTACTTC
-,TRBV7-9,-,14,TRBJ2-1,CASSSSGGYNEQFF,TGTGCCAGCAGCTCCTCCGGAGGTTACAATGAGCAGTTCTTC
few,TRBV11-3,TRBD1,15,TRBJ2-2,CASSPGTGNTGELFF,TGTGCCAGCAGCCCCGGGACAGGGAACACCGGGGAGCTGTTTTTT
-,TRBV7-8,TRBD1,15,TRBJ2-2,CASSGRDRGYGELFF,TGTGCCAGCAGCGGCCGGGACAGGGGATACGGGGAGCTGTTTTTT
-,TRBV13,-,14,TRBJ2-3,CAGSRTGATDTQYF,TGTGCCGGCAGCCGCACGGGAGCCACAGATACGCAGTATTTT
-,TRBV20-1,-,11,TRBJ2-7,CSAKETFEQYF,TGCAGTGCTAAGGAGACCTTCGAGCAGTACTTC
-,TRBV28,TRBD2,13,TRBJ2-7,CASATSATYEQYF,TGTGCCAGTGCGACTAGCGCTACCTACGAGCAGTACTTC
-,TRBV28,-,14,TRBJ2-3,CATLDSTFTDTQYF,TGTGCCACCCTGGACTCCACTTTCACAGATACGCAGTATTTT
-,TRBV19,-,16,TRBJ2-3,CASSSTVTPATDTQYF,TGTGCCAGTAGTTCCACAGTGACCCCTGCCACAGATACGCAGTATTTT
-,TRBV19,TRBD2,13,TRBJ2-7,CASSLSGPYEQYF,TGTGCCAGTTCCCTTAGCGGGCCGTACGAGCAGTACTTC
few,TRBV6-5,TRBD1,15,TRBJ1-6,CASSPLRQGPSPLHF,TGTGCCAGCAGCCCCCTGAGACAGGGACCTTCACCCCTCCACTTT
-,TRBV28,-,19,TRBJ2-7,CASIRQGRGRRGSSYEQYF,TGTGCCAGCATCCGTCAGGGGAGGGGGAGGCGGGGGAGCTCCTACGAGCAGTACTTC
-,TRBV6-5,-,15,TRBJ1-5,CASKLTGLGNQPQHF,TGTGCCAGCAAACTCACAGGGCTTGGCAATCAGCCCCAGCATTTT
few,TRBV27,-,15,TRBJ2-1,CASSLTTGSYNEQFF,TGTGCCAGCAGTTTAACGACAGGCTCCTACAATGAGCAGTTCTTC
-,TRBV6-1,-,14,TRBJ2-3,CASKAIPSADTQYF,TGTGCCAGCAAAGCCATCCCGTCCGCAGATACGCAGTATTTT
-,TRBV7-9,-,12,TRBJ2-7,CASSFQTYEQYF,TGTGCCAGCAGCTTCCAGACTTACGAGCAGTACTTC
few,TRBV28,TRBD2,14,TRBJ2-4,CASRPNLGGNIQYF,TGTGCCAGCAGACCCAACCTCGGGGGGAACATTCAGTACTTC
-,TRBV13,TRBD2,15,TRBJ2-7,CASKRGGGPSGEQYF,TGTGCCAGCAAAAGGGGCGGGGGACCATCGGGCGAGCAGTACTTC
-,TRBV2,-,12,TRBJ2-7,CASSVGAGEQYF,TGTGCCAGCAGTGTTGGGGCAGGGGAGCAGTACTTC
-,TRBV30,-,17,TRBJ1-6,CAWDYRTVRAVGSPLHF,TGTGCCTGGGACTATCGGACAGTTCGGGCTGTCGGGTCACCCCTCCACTTT
-,TRBV10-3,-,12,TRBJ1-2,CAALGSLYGYTF,TGTGCCGCCCTCGGGTCCCTCTATGGCTACACCTTC
-,TRBV5-1,-,14,TRBJ2-7,CASRFLEGPYEQYF,TGCGCCAGCAGGTTCCTGGAGGGACCCTACGAGCAGTACTTC
-,TRBV27,TRBD2,18,TRBJ2-7,CASSPTSGGASGSYEQYF,TGTGCCAGCAGTCCGACTAGCGGGGGGGCCTCGGGGTCCTACGAGCAGTACTTC
-,TRBV19,TRBD1,15,TRBJ1-5,CASSPRGRRDQPQHF,TGTGCCAGTAGTCCCAGGGGGCGTCGAGATCAGCCCCAGCATTTT